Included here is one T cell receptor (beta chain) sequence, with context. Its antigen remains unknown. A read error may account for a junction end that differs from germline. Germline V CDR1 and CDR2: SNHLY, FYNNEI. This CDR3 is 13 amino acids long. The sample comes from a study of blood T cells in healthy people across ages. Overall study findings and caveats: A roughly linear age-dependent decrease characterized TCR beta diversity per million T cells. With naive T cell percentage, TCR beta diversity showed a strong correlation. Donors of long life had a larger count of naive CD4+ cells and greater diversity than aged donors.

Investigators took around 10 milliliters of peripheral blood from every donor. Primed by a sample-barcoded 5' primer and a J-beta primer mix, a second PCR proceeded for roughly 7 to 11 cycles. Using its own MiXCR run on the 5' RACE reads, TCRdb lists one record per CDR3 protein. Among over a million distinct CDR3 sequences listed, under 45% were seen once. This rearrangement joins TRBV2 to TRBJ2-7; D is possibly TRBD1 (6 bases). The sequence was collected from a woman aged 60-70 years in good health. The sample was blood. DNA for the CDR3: TGTGCCAGCAGAGACACAGGGTTCTACGTGCAGTACTTC. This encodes CASRDTGFYVQYF.